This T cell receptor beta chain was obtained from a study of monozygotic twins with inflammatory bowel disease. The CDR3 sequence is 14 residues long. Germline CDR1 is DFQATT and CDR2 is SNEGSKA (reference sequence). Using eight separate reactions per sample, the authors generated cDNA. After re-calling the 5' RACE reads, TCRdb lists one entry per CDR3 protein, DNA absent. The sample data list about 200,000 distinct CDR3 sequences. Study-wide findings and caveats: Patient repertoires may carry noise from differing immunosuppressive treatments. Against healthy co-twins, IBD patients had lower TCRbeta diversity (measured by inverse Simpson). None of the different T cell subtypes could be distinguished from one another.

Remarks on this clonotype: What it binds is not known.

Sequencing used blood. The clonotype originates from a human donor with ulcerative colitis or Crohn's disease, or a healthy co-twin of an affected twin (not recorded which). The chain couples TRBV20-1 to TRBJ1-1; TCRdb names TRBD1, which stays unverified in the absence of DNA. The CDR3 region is CRGRRGGTGTEAFF.